Listed below are T cell receptor beta chains from one sample, sequenced in a study of beta chain features in type 1 diabetes. Profiled with immunoSEQ multiplex PCR; TCRdb holds only in-frame clones, not every one. The data contain some 250,000 clones, 25% to 35% of them singletons. Material: central memory CD4+ T cells from blood. The source of these receptors is a man younger than 45 in good health. CDR3s include the opening cysteine and the closing phenylalanine or tryptophan. Each record gives: CDR3 length, V gene, J gene, clone size, D gene, CDR3 DNA, CDR3 protein. D genes are given only for firm matches. A clone size is listed for some rows: how often the clone was seen (once, few, many), or a class if it is expanded.

len: 14; v_gene: TRBV7-8; j_gene: TRBJ2-1; abundance: few; d_gene: TRBD2; CDR3nt: TGTGCCAGCGCCGCCAGGGAGGGGTACAATGAGCAGTTCTTC; CDR3aa: CASAAREGYNEQFF
len: 13; v_gene: TRBV6-6; j_gene: TRBJ2-7; abundance: few; d_gene: -; CDR3nt: TGTGCCAGCAGTGCAGACATTCTATACGAGCAGTACTTC; CDR3aa: CASSADILYEQYF
len: 13; v_gene: TRBV6-1; j_gene: TRBJ2-7; abundance: -; d_gene: TRBD2; CDR3nt: TGTGCCAGCAGTAACAGCGGGAGCTACGAGCAGTACTTC; CDR3aa: CASSNSGSYEQYF
len: 15; v_gene: TRBV19; j_gene: TRBJ2-1; abundance: -; d_gene: TRBD2; CDR3nt: TGTGCCAGTAGTCCCCGCGGGAGCTCCTACAATGAGCAGTTCTTC; CDR3aa: CASSPRGSSYNEQFF
len: 14; v_gene: TRBV11-2; j_gene: TRBJ2-3; abundance: -; d_gene: TRBD1; CDR3nt: TGTGCCAGCAGCTCTTGGGACAGGTCAGATACGCAGTATTTT; CDR3aa: CASSSWDRSDTQYF
len: 14; v_gene: TRBV6-6; j_gene: TRBJ1-3; abundance: -; d_gene: -; CDR3nt: TGTGCCAGCAGTCTACAGGGAGCTGGAAACACCATATATTTT; CDR3aa: CASSLQGAGNTIYF
len: 14; v_gene: TRBV29-1; j_gene: TRBJ1-1; abundance: few; d_gene: -; CDR3nt: TGCAGCTACGCGGAGGGCGGAGGGAACACTGAAGCTTTCTTT; CDR3aa: CSYAEGGGNTEAFF
len: 12; v_gene: TRBV13; j_gene: TRBJ2-2; abundance: -; d_gene: -; CDR3nt: TGTGCCACCGCGAGGGGAACCGGGGAGCTGTTTTTT; CDR3aa: CATARGTGELFF
len: 15; v_gene: TRBV7-9; j_gene: TRBJ2-2; abundance: few; d_gene: -; CDR3nt: TGTGCCAGCAGCTTAGTCCCAGTTCAACCAGGGGAGCTGTTTTTT; CDR3aa: CASSLVPVQPGELFF
len: 12; v_gene: TRBV14; j_gene: TRBJ1-1; abundance: -; d_gene: TRBD1; CDR3nt: TGTGCCAGCAGCCGGTGGACAGGGCAAGCTTTCTTT; CDR3aa: CASSRWTGQAFF
len: 13; v_gene: TRBV18; j_gene: TRBJ2-4; abundance: few; d_gene: -; CDR3nt: TGTGCCAGCTCACCCAATGGCGGAAACATTCAGTACTTC; CDR3aa: CASSPNGGNIQYF
len: 12; v_gene: TRBV12-5; j_gene: TRBJ2-1; abundance: -; d_gene: TRBD1; CDR3nt: TGTGCTAGTGCCCTCCTTTGGACAGGGATGTTCTTC; CDR3aa: CASALLWTGMFF
len: 16; v_gene: TRBV29-1; j_gene: TRBJ2-5; abundance: -; d_gene: TRBD1; CDR3nt: TGCAGCGCTCGGAACAGGGGGGCTTCGTCCACGGAGACCCAGTACTTC; CDR3aa: CSARNRGASSTETQYF
len: 15; v_gene: TRBV9; j_gene: TRBJ2-5; abundance: few; d_gene: TRBD2; CDR3nt: TGTGCCAGCAGCATCAGCGGGACTAGAGGGGAGACCCAGTACTTC; CDR3aa: CASSISGTRGETQYF